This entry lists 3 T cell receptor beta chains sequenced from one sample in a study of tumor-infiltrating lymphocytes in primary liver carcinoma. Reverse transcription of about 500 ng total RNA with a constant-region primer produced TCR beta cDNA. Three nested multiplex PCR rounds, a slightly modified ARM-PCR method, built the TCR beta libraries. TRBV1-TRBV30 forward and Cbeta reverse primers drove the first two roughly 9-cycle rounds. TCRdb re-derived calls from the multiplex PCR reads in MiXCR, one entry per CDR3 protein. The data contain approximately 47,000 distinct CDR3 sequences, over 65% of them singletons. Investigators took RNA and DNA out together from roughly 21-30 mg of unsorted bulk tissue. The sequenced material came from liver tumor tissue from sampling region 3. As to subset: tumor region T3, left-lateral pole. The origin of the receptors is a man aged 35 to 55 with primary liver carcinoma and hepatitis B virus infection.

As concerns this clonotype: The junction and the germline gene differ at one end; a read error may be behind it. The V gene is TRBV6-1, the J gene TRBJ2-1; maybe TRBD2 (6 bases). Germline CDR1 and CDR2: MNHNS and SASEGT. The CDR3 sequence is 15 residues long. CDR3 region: CASSERSGGYNEQLF. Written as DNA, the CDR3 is TGTGCCAGTAGTGAACGAAGCGGAGGGTACAATGAGCAGCTCTTC.

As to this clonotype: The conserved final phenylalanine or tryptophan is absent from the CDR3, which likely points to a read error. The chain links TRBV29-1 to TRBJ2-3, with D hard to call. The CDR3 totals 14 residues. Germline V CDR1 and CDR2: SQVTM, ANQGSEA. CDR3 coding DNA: TGCAGCATTGAAGCTAATTCCGGCACAGATACGCAGTATTCT. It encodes CSIEANSGTDTQYS.

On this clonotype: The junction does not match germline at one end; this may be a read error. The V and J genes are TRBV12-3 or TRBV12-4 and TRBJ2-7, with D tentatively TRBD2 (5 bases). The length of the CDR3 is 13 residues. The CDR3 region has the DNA TGTGCCAGCAGGCCCACGGAGGAGCAAGAGCAGTATTTC. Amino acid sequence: CASRPTEEQEQYF.